Shown below are 14 T cell receptor beta chains from a single sample sequenced in a study of cytomegalovirus exposure and HLA in healthy donors. The PCR was carried out with 60 Vbeta primers and 13 Jbeta primers. The method was immunoSEQ multiplex PCR; TCRdb's version includes in-frame clones alone and lacks a portion of them. Of about 150,000 clones in the sample, roughly 9.4% were seen once. Sequencing was performed on PBMCs. The source of these receptors is a male donor in good health and CMV-seronegative.

In its sample, this clone was seen a few times. The chain joins TRBV6-5 to TRBJ2-5; 10 positions match TRBD1. The germline V gene encodes CDR1 MNHEY and CDR2 SVGAGI. The CDR3 has 15 residues. J gave up 4 bases and V 6 bases, and 8 bases lay outside the gene matches. The DNA of the CDR3 is TGTGCCAGCAGGGTGACAGGGGGCAGCGGAGAGACCCAGTACTTC. As protein: CASRVTGGSGETQYF.

The V and J genes are TRBV7-8 and TRBJ2-7, with a tentative D call TRBD2 (6 bases). The V end lost 5 bases, the J end lost 6 bases, and 17 bases lay between the germline ends. CDR1 and CDR2 (germline): SGHVS, FQNEAQ. This CDR3 spans 14 amino acids. For the CDR3, the DNA is TGTGCCAGCAGCCCCCGGAGGGCCACTCTCGAGCAGTACTTC. Residues: CASSPRRATLEQYF.

This clone was detected a few times. This chain's CDR3 is CASSLTSGGVLAYEQYF. The CDR3, as DNA: TGTGCCAGCAGCTTGACCTCGGGAGGAGTATTAGCCTACGAGCAGTACTTC. This chain joins TRBV7-2 and TRBJ2-7; 7 bases align to TRBD2. The CDR3 sequence is 17 residues long. J gave up 2 bases and V 3 bases, and 13 bases lay outside the gene matches. The germline V gene encodes CDR1 SGHTA and CDR2 FQGNSA.

This clone occurred a few times. The rearrangement links TRBV19 to TRBJ1-1; the match to TRBD1 covers 8 bases. The CDR3 extends over 15 amino acids. V lost 4 bases to trimming and J lost 5 bases; unmatched junction nucleotides: 9. CDR1 is LNHDA, CDR2 SQIVND, per germline (reference sequence). The CDR3: CASSSPGGTVTEAFF. DNA for the CDR3: TGTGCCAGTAGTAGTCCAGGGGGCACCGTGACTGAAGCTTTCTTT.

A few counts support this clone. The V gene is TRBV11-2, the J gene TRBJ1-6; possible D gene TRBD1, 6 bases. Trimming pared 4 bases from V and 9 bases from J, leaving 10 bases between. The CDR3 runs to 13 residues. The V gene's germline CDR1 is SGHAT and CDR2 FQNNGV. The CDR3 spells CASSWGPASPLHF. DNA for the CDR3: TGTGCCAGCAGCTGGGGGCCCGCTTCACCCCTCCACTTT. The full variable domain, rest sourced from reference TRBV11-2 and TRBJ1-6, is EAGVAQSPRYKIIEKRQSVAFWCNPISGHATLYWYQQILGQGPKLLIQFQNNGVVDDSQLPKDRFSAERLKGVDSTLKIQPAKLEDSAVYLCASSWGPASPLHFGNGTRLTVT.

This clone was seen a handful of times. This same CDR3 is encoded by further DNA sequences in the sample. The genes are TRBV5-1 and TRBJ2-3, with D unresolved. The V and J ends lost 0 bases and 1 base respectively, with 6 bases between them. Germline V gives CDR1 SGHRS, CDR2 YFSETQ. The CDR3 sequence is 14 residues long. CDR3 sequence (DNA): TGCGCCAGCAGCTTGGCCGGAGGCACAGATACGCAGTATTTT. Amino acids: CASSLAGGTDTQYF. The full variable domain, completed using reference TRBV5-1 and TRBJ2-3, is KAGVTQTPRYLIKTRGQQVTLSCSPISGHRSVSWYQQTPGQGLQFLFEYFSETQRNKGNFPGRFSGRQFSNSRSEMNVSTLELGDSALYLCASSLAGGTDTQYFGPGTRLTVL.

The chain recombines TRBV6-1 with TRBJ2-1; the match to TRBD1 covers 7 bases. Germline V lookup: CDR1 MNHNS, CDR2 SASEGT. V gave up 3 bases and J gave up 8 bases; unmatched junction bases: 10. This CDR3 is built from 15 residues. The CDR3: CASSDQQTGFDEQFF. The CDR3 nucleotides read TGTGCCAGCAGTGACCAACAGACAGGGTTTGATGAGCAGTTCTTC.

V usage is TRBV10-3 and J usage is TRBJ2-7; 9 nucleotides line up with TRBD1. The CDR3 is 13 amino acids. Germline V gene lookup returns CDR1 ENHRY and CDR2 SYGVKD. After removal of 7 bases from V and 5 bases from J, the junction contained 6 bases not matched to a gene. CDR3 sequence (DNA): TGTGCCATCACCGTGGACAGGGGCCACGAGCAGTACTTC. Encoded protein: CAITVDRGHEQYF.

The J gene is TRBJ2-7, the V gene TRBV7-9; 8 bases match TRBD1. Germline lookup yields CDR1 SEHNR and CDR2 FQNEAQ (reference sequence). CDR3 length: 15 amino acids. Trimming took 4 bases from V and 2 from J; bases not matched to a gene: 7. CDR3 amino acids: CASSSRQGRTYEQYF. Here the CDR3 DNA reads TGTGCCAGCAGCTCCCGACAGGGGAGGACCTACGAGCAGTACTTC.

This chain uses TRBV19 with TRBJ1-1, with a possible D match to TRBD1 (5 bases). The CDR3 sequence is 15 residues long. Deletions cut 6 bases from V and 1 base from J, with 15 bases between. CDR1 is LNHDA, CDR2 SQIVND, per germline (reference sequence). The CDR3 region has the DNA TGTGCCAGTAGCCCCCAAGGGGCAGGGAACACTGAAGCTTTCTTT. The encoded protein is CASSPQGAGNTEAFF.

The rearrangement joins TRBV5-6 to TRBJ1-1; D is unclear. This CDR3 has 14 residues. The V end lost 2 bases, the J end lost 1 base, and 9 bases lay between the germline ends. Germline assignment: CDR1 SGHDT and CDR2 YYEEEE. The CDR3 DNA reads TGTGCCAGCAGCTTTACACAGAGGAACACTGAAGCTTTCTTT. Amino acid sequence: CASSFTQRNTEAFF.

This clone was seen a few times. The chain combines TRBV7-2 with TRBJ2-5; 10 positions match TRBD1. This CDR3 comprises 14 residues. V was clipped by 5 bases and J by 3 bases; unmatched bases: 3. Germline CDR1 reads SGHTA; CDR2 reads FQGNSA. Here the CDR3 reads CASSQTGGEETQYF. CDR3 coding DNA: TGTGCCAGCAGCCAGACAGGGGGCGAAGAGACCCAGTACTTC.

The V and J genes are TRBV6-6 and TRBJ2-7; TRBD1 aligns across 10 bases. J gave up 1 base and V 11 bases, and 11 bases lay outside the gene matches. This CDR3 contains 15 residues. Germline V gives CDR1 MNHNY, CDR2 SVGAGI (reference sequence). The CDR3 sequence: CAVRGGQGESYEQYF. The CDR3 region has the DNA TGTGCCGTCAGGGGCGGACAGGGGGAATCCTACGAGCAGTACTTC.

The sample holds one count of this clone. The CDR3 protein is CASGPKKSIAESTDTQYF. The DNA for the CDR3 is TGTGCTAGTGGTCCCAAGAAATCCATAGCGGAAAGCACAGATACGCAGTATTTT. The rearrangement uses TRBV12-5 and TRBJ2-3; the D gene is possibly TRBD2 (6 bases). Deletions cut 5 bases from V and 0 bases from J, with 21 bases between. Germline CDR1 LGHNT, CDR2 FRNRAP. The CDR3 has 18 amino acids.